This TCR beta chain originates from a study of blood T cell repertoires in COVID-19. For the study at large: Sites across the United States, Italy and Spain contributed samples from acute and convalescent COVID-19. T cells, B-cell-depleted T cells, or PBMCs provided the cDNA or gDNA that served as material.

As originally analysed: For nucleated cells, counts were estimated from reference gene primer amplification. Method: immunoSEQ multiplex PCR; TCRdb's copy keeps in-frame clones and lacks some. That table is the source of V, J and clone size, and D and trimming were worked out from the DNA. The sample gives about 85,000 clones, under 95% of which show up once; around 2.3% is in the top ten. The V gene's germline CDR1 is MNHEY and CDR2 SVGAGI. CDR3 length: 12 residues. V was pared by 5 bases and J by 5 bases, with 8 bases between. The TCR sequence derives from a human donor with active COVID-19. The donor label of this sample is uncertain. The chain joins TRBV6-5 to TRBJ2-3, with a possible D match to TRBD2 (6 bases). Sequencing was done on a sample of peripheral blood. CDR3 bases: TGTGCCAGCAGTACCGGGGGAGATACGCAGTATTTT. It codes for CASSTGGDTQYF.